The 27 T cell receptor beta chains below come from one sample, sequenced in a study of blood T cell repertoires in COVID-19 (dated by TCRdb to 2018 to 2021). The library was made by the immunoSEQ multiplex PCR assay. TCRdb mirrors the immuneACCESS table, restricted to in-frame sequences. Some clones are absent from its copies; in checked studies, under half trace to an unresolved V gene, and the reason for the others is unknown. The table for this sample lists approximately 90,000 clones; 86% of them were counted only once. About 7.2% of the sample is taken by the ten largest. Sequenced: peripheral blood. Every receptor here comes from a man between 60 and 75 years old with acute or convalescent COVID-19.

V and J are TRBV5-4 and TRBJ2-7; D remains ambiguous. Between the trimmed V and J ends, which lost 3 bases and 6 bases, there was a span of 10 bases. The CDR3 is 12 amino acids. Germline lookup yields CDR1 SGHNT and CDR2 YYREEE (reference sequence). The CDR3 sequence is CASSSLISEQYF. The CDR3 nucleotides read TGTGCCAGCAGCTCTCTTATATCCGAGCAGTACTTC.

V gene TRBV7-8 combines with J gene TRBJ1-1, with 7 bases lining up with TRBD1. The germline V gene has CDR1 SGHVS and CDR2 FQNEAQ. The V gene end was trimmed by 6 bases and the J gene end by 1 base; junction bases not matched to a gene: 5. This CDR3 is 14 amino acids long. The CDR3 spells CASRAGTENTEAFF. The CDR3 DNA sequence: TGTGCCAGCAGAGCCGGGACAGAGAACACTGAAGCTTTCTTT.

The chain employs TRBV12-2 and TRBJ1-1; TRBD1 is the table's D call and was not checked against the DNA. TRBV12-2 is designated a pseudogene. This CDR3 has 12 residues. CDR3 amino acids: CASRLQGLQAFF. For the CDR3, the DNA is TGTGCAAGTCGCTTACAGGGCCTTCAAGCTTTCTTT.

This clone showed up just a few times. This chain joins TRBV12-3 or TRBV12-4 and TRBJ2-3; a weak D match, TRBD1 (6 bases). This CDR3 region has 12 residues. V was clipped by 4 bases and J by 8 bases, with 10 bases between them. CDR3 coding DNA: TGTGCCAGCAGTTCAGGGGATGGTACGCAGTATTTT. Encoded protein: CASSSGDGTQYF.

The V call is TRBV7-6, the J call TRBJ1-1; D may be TRBD1 (5 bases). Germline V gene sequence: CDR1 SGHVS, CDR2 FNYEAQ. V gave up 1 base and J gave up 3 bases, with 9 bases separating them. CDR3 size: 14 residues. This chain's CDR3 is CASSLVGGDTEAFF. In DNA, the CDR3 is TGTGCCAGCAGCTTAGTTGGGGGGGACACTGAAGCTTTCTTT.

The gene calls are TRBV2 and TRBJ2-1; 9 bases are shared with TRBD1. The CDR3 extends over 15 amino acids. The V gene's germline CDR1 is SNHLY and CDR2 FYNNEI. The V gene end was trimmed by 6 bases and the J gene end by 2 bases; junction bases not matched to a gene: 5. The CDR3 here is CASRLTGGTYNEQFF. The CDR3 region has the DNA TGTGCCAGCAGACTGACAGGGGGGACCTACAATGAGCAGTTCTTC. Full variable domain (missing parts from reference TRBV2 and TRBJ2-1): EPEVTQTPSHQVTQMGQEVILRCVPISNHLYFYWYRQILGQKVEFLVSFYNNEISEKSEIFDDQFSVERPDGSNFTLKIRSTKLEDSAMYFCASRLTGGTYNEQFFGPGTRLTVL.

The V call is TRBV6-2 or TRBV6-3, the J call TRBJ1-2; D is perhaps TRBD1 (5 bases). Deletions cut 6 bases from V and 4 bases from J, with 9 bases between. Per the germline V gene, CDR1 is MNHEY and CDR2 is SVGEGT. CDR3 length: 12 amino acids. CDR3 region: CASSDSLYGYTF. The CDR3 DNA follows: TGTGCCAGCAGCGACAGCCTCTATGGCTACACCTTC.

The chain recombines TRBV6-5 with TRBJ2-1; 13 nucleotides align to TRBD2. Germline V lookup: CDR1 MNHEY, CDR2 SVGAGI. The length of the CDR3 is 14 residues. V shed 6 bases, J shed 7 bases, and the junction held 3 bases outside the gene matches. CDR3 in DNA: TGTGCCAGCAGAACTAGCGGGAGGGAGAATGAGCAGTTCTTC. Its protein is CASRTSGRENEQFF.

The chain is built from TRBV12-3 or TRBV12-4 and TRBJ2-7; a weak D match, TRBD1 (5 bases). The CDR3 sequence is 11 residues long. V shed 6 bases and J shed 4 bases, with 7 bases lying between them. The CDR3: CASSRAYEQYF. The CDR3, as DNA: TGTGCCAGCAGCAGGGCTTACGAGCAGTACTTC.

The gene calls are TRBV6-5 and TRBJ1-2; 10 bases fit TRBD1. Trimming cost V 6 bases and J 5 bases; bases outside gene matches: 6. CDR1 and CDR2 (germline): MNHEY, SVGAGI. This CDR3 contains 14 residues. This CDR3 is CASRGTGVFYGYTF. The CDR3 nucleotides read TGTGCCAGCAGGGGGACAGGGGTGTTTTATGGCTACACCTTC.

The genes are TRBV6-6 and TRBJ1-6; D unclear. Germline loops: CDR1 MNHNY, CDR2 SVGAGI (reference sequence). This CDR3 has 17 amino acids. The V gene lost 5 bases and the J gene lost 3 bases, with 17 bases spanning the gap. The chain's CDR3 is CASSPTPRQNYNSPLHF. In DNA form, the CDR3 reads TGTGCCAGCAGTCCGACCCCGAGACAAAACTATAATTCACCCCTCCACTTT.

This clone appeared a single time. This chain joins TRBV7-9 and TRBJ2-7; TRBD1 agrees at 11 bases. The CDR3 consists of 14 residues. Germline V gene data show CDR1 as SEHNR and CDR2 as FQNEAQ (reference sequence). Trimming removed 5 bases from V and 3 bases from J; junction bases left unmatched: 3. CDR3: CASSRGTGGYEQYF. For the CDR3, the DNA is TGTGCCAGCAGCCGTGGGACAGGGGGCTACGAGCAGTACTTC. Using reference TRBV7-9 and TRBJ2-7 for the parts outside the CDR3, the full variable domain is DTGVSQNPRHKITKRGQNVTFRCDPISEHNRLYWYRQTLGQGPEFLTYFQNEAQLEKSRLLSDRFSAERPKGSFSTLEIQRTEQGDSAMYLCASSRGTGGYEQYFGPGTRLTVT.

Note on this clone: Different DNA sequences within this sample yield the same CDR3. The V and J genes are TRBV12-3 or TRBV12-4 and TRBJ1-2, with 8 bases that match TRBD1. V trimming: 5 bases; J trimming: 4 bases; junction bases outside the gene matches: 3. This CDR3 is 13 amino acids long. The CDR3, as DNA: TGTGCCAGCAGTAGGGACAGGACCTATGGCTACACCTTC. This sequence encodes CASSRDRTYGYTF.

The rearrangement joins TRBV7-8 to TRBJ2-2, with D possibly being TRBD2 (6 bases). V was cut by 1 base and J by 2 bases, with 11 bases left in between. CDR1 is SGHVS and CDR2 is FQNEAQ in the germline V gene. CDR3 length: 16 amino acids. As DNA, the CDR3 is TGTGCCAGCAGCTTAGTCTGGCGGGACAACACCGGGGAGCTGTTTTTT. Protein: CASSLVWRDNTGELFF.

The rearrangement links TRBV29-1 to TRBJ1-1; D possibly corresponds to TRBD1 (5 bases). V was cut by 2 bases and J by 0 bases, with 13 bases left in between. The CDR3 sequence is 15 residues long. Germline loops: CDR1 SQVTM, CDR2 ANQGSEA. CDR3 nucleotides: TGCAGCGTTGAAAGGGGCAGGATCATGAACACTGAAGCTTTCTTT. Its translation: CSVERGRIMNTEAFF. The variable domain in full, completed from reference TRBV29-1 and TRBJ1-1, reads SAVISQKPSRDICQRGTSLTIQCQVDSQVTMMFWYRQQPGQSLTLIATANQGSEATYESGFVIDKFPISRPNLTFSTLTVSNMSPEDSSIYLCSVERGRIMNTEAFFGQGTRLTVV.

This clone was seen once. This chain joins TRBV7-8 and TRBJ1-5; D is unresolved. Deletions cut 3 bases from V and 7 bases from J, with 10 bases between. The CDR3 loop spans 13 amino acids. CDR1 and CDR2 from the germline V gene are SGHVS and FQNEAQ. This chain's CDR3 is CASSLREGQPQHF. In nucleotides, the CDR3 is TGTGCCAGCAGCTTGAGGGAAGGGCAGCCCCAGCATTTT.

This chain connects TRBV5-1 to TRBJ1-4; 8 bases line up with TRBD1. V was clipped by 1 base and J by 8 bases; unmatched bases: 4. The CDR3 contains 14 residues. Germline V lookup: CDR1 SGHRS, CDR2 YFSETQ. In DNA form, the CDR3 reads TGCGCCAGCAGCTTGACAGGGGGGCAAGAAAAACTGTTTTTT. Translated: CASSLTGGQEKLFF.

V gene TRBV19 combines with J gene TRBJ2-7, with D perhaps matching TRBD2 (6 bases). This CDR3 is 14 amino acids long. CDR1 LNHDA and CDR2 SQIVND come from the germline V gene (reference sequence). V was pared by 5 bases and J by 0 bases, with 11 bases between. CDR3 nucleotide sequence: TGTGCCAGTAGTGGGTTAGCGGACTCCTACGAGCAGTACTTC. Translated: CASSGLADSYEQYF.

This chain joins TRBV5-1 and TRBJ2-3; 8 nucleotides match TRBD2. The CDR3 covers 18 residues. V trimming: 6 bases; J trimming: 0 bases; junction bases outside the gene matches: 15. CDR1 and CDR2 (germline): SGHRS, YFSETQ. CDR3 bases: TGCGCCAGCAAACTAGCGGCCAGAGGGAGCTTGAGCACAGATACGCAGTATTTT. It codes for CASKLAARGSLSTDTQYF.

This chain links TRBV3-1 (or the pseudogene TRBV3-2) with TRBJ2-1, with TRBD1 as a possible D gene (6 bases). This CDR3 is built from 12 residues. Trimming pared 6 bases from V and 6 bases from J, leaving 9 bases between. From germline, CDR1 is LGHDT and CDR2 YNNKEL (reference sequence). The CDR3 DNA reads TGTGCCAGCAGAAACAGGGCCAATGAGCAGTTCTTC. Translated: CASRNRANEQFF.

The rearrangement links TRBV27 to TRBJ1-4; D unresolved. Looked up from germline, CDR1 is MNHEY and CDR2 is SMNVEV (reference sequence). Deletions cut 6 bases from V and 7 bases from J, with 6 bases between. CDR3 length equals 11 residues. The CDR3 DNA follows: TGTGCCAGCAGCACGGGTGAAAAACTGTTTTTT. Its translation is CASSTGEKLFF.

The gene calls are TRBV30 and TRBJ1-2; no clear D gene. The CDR3 totals 12 residues. Per the germline V gene, CDR1 is GTSNPN and CDR2 is SVGIG (reference sequence). Trimming shortened V by 8 bases and J by 4 bases, and 14 bases separated the two germline ends. This CDR3 reads CARTDRRYGYTF. The CDR3 DNA reads TGTGCCCGTACAGATCGGCGCTATGGCTACACCTTC.

This chain links TRBV4-3 with TRBJ2-4, with D unclear. There are 14 residues in the CDR3. Germline V lookup: CDR1 LGHNA, CDR2 YSLEER. V was clipped by 0 bases and J by 0 bases, with 3 bases between them. The CDR3 region has the DNA TGCGCCAGCAGCCAAGACCTAGCCAAAAACATTCAGTACTTC. Amino acid sequence: CASSQDLAKNIQYF.

The V gene is TRBV21-1, the J gene TRBJ1-5; the table's D call TRBD1 went unverified against the DNA. TRBV21-1 is assigned pseudogene status. The length of the CDR3 is 16 residues. The CDR3 here is CASSKRTGTGGRPQHF. CDR3 coding DNA: TGTGCCAGCAGCAAAAGAACTGGGACAGGGGGCCGGCCCCAGCATTTT.

CDR3 region: CASSPGQPPYEQYF. The CDR3 region has the DNA TGTGCCAGCAGCCCGGGACAGCCTCCCTACGAGCAGTACTTC. The chain combines TRBV7-3 with TRBJ2-7, with 7 bases matching TRBD1. The CDR3 runs to 14 residues. Trimming took 5 bases from V and 2 from J; bases not matched to a gene: 6. CDR1 is SGHTA and CDR2 is FQGTGA in the germline V gene.

V usage is TRBV11-1 and J usage is TRBJ2-3; TRBD2 aligns across 11 bases. The V gene end was trimmed by 5 bases and the J gene end by 8 bases; junction bases not matched to a gene: 12. The germline V gene has CDR1 SGHAT and CDR2 FQDESV (reference sequence). The CDR3 runs to 16 residues. The CDR3 region has the DNA TGTGCCAGCAGCCTTACTAGCGGGAGAAATCTGGGTACGCAGTATTTT. Amino acids: CASSLTSGRNLGTQYF.

The chain employs TRBV4-3 and TRBJ2-2; D unresolved. With 2 bases removed from V and 6 bases from J, the gap between germline ends came to 10 bases. Germline-derived CDR1 and CDR2 are LGHNA and YSLEER. CDR3 length: 14 residues. The CDR3 loop is CASSQPGGSGELFF. DNA for the CDR3: TGCGCCAGCAGCCAACCCGGCGGATCCGGGGAGCTGTTTTTT.